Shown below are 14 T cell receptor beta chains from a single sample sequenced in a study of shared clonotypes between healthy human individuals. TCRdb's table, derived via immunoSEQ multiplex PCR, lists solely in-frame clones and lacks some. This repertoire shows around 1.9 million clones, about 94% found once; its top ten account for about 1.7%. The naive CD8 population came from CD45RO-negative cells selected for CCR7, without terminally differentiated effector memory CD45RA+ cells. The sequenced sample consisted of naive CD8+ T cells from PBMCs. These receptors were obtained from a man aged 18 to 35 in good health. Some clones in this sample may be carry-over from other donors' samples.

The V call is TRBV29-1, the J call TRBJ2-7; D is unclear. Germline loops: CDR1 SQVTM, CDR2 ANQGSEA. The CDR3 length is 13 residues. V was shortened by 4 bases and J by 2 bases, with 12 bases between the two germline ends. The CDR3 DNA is TGCAGCGTTGGGCGACGGACGGCCTACGAGCAGTACTTC. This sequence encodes CSVGRRTAYEQYF.

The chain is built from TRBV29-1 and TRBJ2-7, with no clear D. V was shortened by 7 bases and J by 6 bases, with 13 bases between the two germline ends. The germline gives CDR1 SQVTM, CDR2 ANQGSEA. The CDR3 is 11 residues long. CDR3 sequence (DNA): TGCAGCGCTAAGGTGTCAGGCGAGCAGTACTTC. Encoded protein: CSAKVSGEQYF.

CDR3: CASSEEGGGKQPQHF. The CDR3, as DNA: TGTGCCAGCAGTGAAGAGGGAGGGGGGAAACAGCCCCAGCATTTT. The chain links TRBV6-1 to TRBJ1-5, with D perhaps TRBD1 (6 bases). CDR3 length: 15 amino acids. Germline assignment: CDR1 MNHNS and CDR2 SASEGT. The V and J ends lost 1 base and 7 bases respectively, with 14 bases between them.

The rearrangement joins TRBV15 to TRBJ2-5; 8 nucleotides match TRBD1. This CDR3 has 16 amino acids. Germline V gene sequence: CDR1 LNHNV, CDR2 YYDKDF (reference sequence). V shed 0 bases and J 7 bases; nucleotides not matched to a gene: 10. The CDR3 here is CATSRDRAGGLGTQYF. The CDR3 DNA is TGTGCCACCAGCAGAGATCGGGCAGGGGGCTTAGGGACCCAGTACTTC.

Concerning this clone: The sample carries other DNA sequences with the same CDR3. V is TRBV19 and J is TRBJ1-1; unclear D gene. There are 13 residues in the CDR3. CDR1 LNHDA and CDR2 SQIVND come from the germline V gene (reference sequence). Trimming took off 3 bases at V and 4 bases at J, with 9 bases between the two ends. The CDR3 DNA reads TGTGCCAGTAGTATCGGGCGGTTCACTGAAGCTTTCTTT. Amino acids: CASSIGRFTEAFF.

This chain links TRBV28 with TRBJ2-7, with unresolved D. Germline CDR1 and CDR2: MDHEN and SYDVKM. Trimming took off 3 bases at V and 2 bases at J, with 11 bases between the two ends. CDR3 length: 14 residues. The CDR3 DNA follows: TGTGCCAGCAGTTTTGGGCAGGAAACCTACGAGCAGTACTTC. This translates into CASSFGQETYEQYF. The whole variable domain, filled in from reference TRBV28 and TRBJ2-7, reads DVKVTQSSRYLVKRTGEKVFLECVQDMDHENMFWYRQDPGLGLRLIYFSYDVKMKEKGDIPEGYSVSREKKERFSLILESASTNQTSMYLCASSFGQETYEQYFGPGTRLTVT.

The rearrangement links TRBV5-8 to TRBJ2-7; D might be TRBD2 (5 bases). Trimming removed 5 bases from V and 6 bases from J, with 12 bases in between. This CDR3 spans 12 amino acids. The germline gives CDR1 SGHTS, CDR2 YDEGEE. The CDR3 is CASRLGVTEQYF. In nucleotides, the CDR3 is TGTGCCAGCAGGCTCGGGGTAACCGAGCAGTACTTC.

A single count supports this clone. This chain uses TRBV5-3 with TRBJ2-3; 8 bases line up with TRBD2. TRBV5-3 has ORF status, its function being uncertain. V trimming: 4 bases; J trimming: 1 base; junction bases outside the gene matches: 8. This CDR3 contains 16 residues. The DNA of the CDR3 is TGTGCCAGAAGCCAGGTGGGGCGGGAGGGCACAGATACGCAGTATTTT. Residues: CARSQVGREGTDTQYF.

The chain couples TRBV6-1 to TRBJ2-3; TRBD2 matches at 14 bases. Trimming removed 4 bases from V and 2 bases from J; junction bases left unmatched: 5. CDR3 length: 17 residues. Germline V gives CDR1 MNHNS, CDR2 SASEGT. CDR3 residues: CASSGGTSGRITDTQYF. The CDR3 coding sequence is TGTGCCAGCAGTGGGGGGACTAGCGGGAGAATCACAGATACGCAGTATTTT.

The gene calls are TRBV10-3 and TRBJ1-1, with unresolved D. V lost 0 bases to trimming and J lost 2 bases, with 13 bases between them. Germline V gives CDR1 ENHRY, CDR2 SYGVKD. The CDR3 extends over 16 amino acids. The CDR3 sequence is CAISESTETLNTEAFF. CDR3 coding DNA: TGTGCCATCAGTGAGTCAACCGAGACGCTTAACACTGAAGCTTTCTTT.

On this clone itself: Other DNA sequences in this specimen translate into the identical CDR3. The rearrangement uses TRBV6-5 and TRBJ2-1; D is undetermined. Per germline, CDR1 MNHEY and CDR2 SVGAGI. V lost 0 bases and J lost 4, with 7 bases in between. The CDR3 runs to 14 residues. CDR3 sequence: CASSYSRPYNEQFF. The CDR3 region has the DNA TGTGCCAGCAGTTACTCTCGCCCGTACAATGAGCAGTTCTTC.

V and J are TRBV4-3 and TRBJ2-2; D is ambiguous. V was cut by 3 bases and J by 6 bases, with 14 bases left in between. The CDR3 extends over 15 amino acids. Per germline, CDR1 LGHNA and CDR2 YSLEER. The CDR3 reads CASSHRSWAPGELFF. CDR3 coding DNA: TGCGCCAGCAGCCACCGGTCGTGGGCCCCCGGGGAGCTGTTTTTT.

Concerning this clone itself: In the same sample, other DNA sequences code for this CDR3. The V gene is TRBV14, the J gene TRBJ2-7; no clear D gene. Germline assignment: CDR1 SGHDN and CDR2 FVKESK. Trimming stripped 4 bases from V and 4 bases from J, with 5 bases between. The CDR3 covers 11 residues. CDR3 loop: CASSPGYEQYF. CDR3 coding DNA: TGTGCCAGCAGCCCCGGGTACGAGCAGTACTTC. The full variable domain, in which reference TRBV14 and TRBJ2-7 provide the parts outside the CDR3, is EAGVTQFPSHSVIEKGQTVTLRCDPISGHDNLYWYRRVMGKEIKFLLHFVKESKQDESGMPNNRFLAERTGGTYSTLKVQPAELEDSGVYFCASSPGYEQYFGPGTRLTVT.

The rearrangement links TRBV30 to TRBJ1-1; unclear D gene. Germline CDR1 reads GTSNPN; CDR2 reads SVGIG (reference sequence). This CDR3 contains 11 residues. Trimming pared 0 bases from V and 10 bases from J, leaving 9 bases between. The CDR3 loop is CAWSVDPRAFF. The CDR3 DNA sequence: TGTGCCTGGAGTGTGGATCCGAGAGCTTTCTTT.